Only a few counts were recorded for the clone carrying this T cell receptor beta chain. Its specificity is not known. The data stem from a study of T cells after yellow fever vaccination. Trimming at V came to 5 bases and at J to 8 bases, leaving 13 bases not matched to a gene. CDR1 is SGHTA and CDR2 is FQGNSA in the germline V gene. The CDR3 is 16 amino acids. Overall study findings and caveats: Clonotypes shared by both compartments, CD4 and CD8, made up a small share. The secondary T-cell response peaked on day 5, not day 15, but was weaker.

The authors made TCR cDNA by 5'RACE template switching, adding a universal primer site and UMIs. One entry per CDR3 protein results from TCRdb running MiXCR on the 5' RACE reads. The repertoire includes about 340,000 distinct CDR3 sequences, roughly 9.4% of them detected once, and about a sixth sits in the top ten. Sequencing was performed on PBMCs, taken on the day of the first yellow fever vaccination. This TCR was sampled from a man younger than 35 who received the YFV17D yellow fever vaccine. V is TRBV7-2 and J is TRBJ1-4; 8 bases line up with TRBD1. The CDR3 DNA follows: TGTGCCAGCAGCGTCGATCCCGGACAGGGAGGGGAAAAACTGTTTTTT. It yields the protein CASSVDPGQGGEKLFF.